Sequencing of this T cell receptor (beta chain) was carried out in a study of blood T cells in healthy people across ages. Broader study findings: More naive CD4+ cells and higher diversity were found in long-lived than in aged donors.

In germline, CDR1 is SGHDN, CDR2 FVKESK. V shed 5 bases, J shed 5 bases, and the junction held 7 bases outside the gene matches. The CDR3 sequence is 15 residues long. This clonotype was counted at least ten times. Antigen specificity is unknown. Using a J-beta primer mix together with a sample-barcoded 5' primer, a second PCR was run for roughly 6 to 11 cycles. TCRdb called the 5' RACE reads again in MiXCR, with one record for every CDR3 protein. The data contain some 1,500,000 distinct CDR3 sequences, less than 45% of them seen just once; the ten biggest clones take up approximately 4.1%. The donors, all healthy, were Caucasians living in Russia, aged about 6 to 90. Investigators took roughly 10 milliliters of peripheral blood from every donor. Every sample gave at least 5.5 micrograms of total RNA when it was extracted.

The clonotype was recovered from a young woman in good health. The material sequenced was blood. The chain has TRBV14 and TRBJ2-5; 11 nucleotides agree with TRBD1. CDR3 protein: CASSTRTGGFETQYF. DNA of the CDR3: TGTGCCAGCAGCACCCGGACAGGGGGCTTTGAGACCCAGTACTTC.